This T cell receptor beta chain was identified in a study of T cells after yellow fever vaccination. Findings of the study overall: Primary-vaccination clones mostly resurfaced post-booster (about 95% CD4, approximately 87% CD8).

In TCRdb, the 5' RACE reads were re-called with MiXCR into one record per CDR3 protein. The sample includes approximately 550,000 distinct CDR3 sequences, 15% to 20% of them seen just once. Concerning this clonotype: Its specificity is unknown.

Germline values: CDR1 DFQATT, CDR2 SNEGSKA (reference sequence). The V gene lost 2 bases and the J gene lost 8 bases, with 9 bases spanning the gap. This CDR3 has 11 residues. V and J are TRBV20-1 and TRBJ1-2, with TRBD1 as a possible D gene (6 bases). Sequenced material: PBMCs, taken 15 days after the yellow fever booster vaccination. This TCR was recovered from a man aged 25 to 40 who received the YFV17D yellow fever vaccine. This CDR3 is CSARNRVGYTF. In DNA, the CDR3 is TGCAGTGCTAGAAACAGGGTCGGCTACACCTTC.